The 30 T cell receptor beta chains below all came from one sample that was sequenced in a study of cytomegalovirus exposure and HLA in healthy donors. It was with 60 Vbeta and 13 Jbeta primers that the PCR ran. The method was immunoSEQ multiplex PCR; TCRdb's version includes in-frame clones alone and lacks a portion of them. The sample consists of fewer than 250,000 clones, roughly four fifths of them appearing once. Sequencing was done on a sample of PBMCs. The receptors originated from a woman between 25 and 40 years old in good health and CMV-seropositive.

The gene calls are TRBV27 and TRBJ2-7; TRBD1 matches at 8 bases. The CDR3 contains 17 residues. The J segment lost 2 bases and the V segment lost 2 bases, leaving 11 bases of the junction unmatched. Germline V gene lookup returns CDR1 MNHEY and CDR2 SMNVEV (reference sequence). Here the CDR3 reads CASSLTLPTGDPYEQYF. CDR3 nucleotide sequence: TGTGCCAGCAGTTTAACCCTCCCGACAGGGGACCCCTACGAGCAGTACTTC.

The rearrangement links TRBV28 to TRBJ2-7; no firm D call. CDR1 MDHEN and CDR2 SYDVKM come from the germline V gene. This CDR3 comprises 16 residues. The V end was cut by 2 bases, the J end by 2 bases, with 16 bases between. The CDR3 nucleotides are TGTGCCAGCAGTTTAGCTGGTGTCGGTAGAGCCTACGAGCAGTACTTC. This gives the protein CASSLAGVGRAYEQYF.

The rearrangement links TRBV4-1 to TRBJ2-1, with 8 bases aligning to TRBD1. Germline-derived CDR1 and CDR2 are MGHRA and YSYEKL. With V trimmed by 5 bases and J by 6 bases, 6 bases remained unmatched. The length of the CDR3 is 14 residues. The CDR3: CASSSPGQANEQFF. Written as DNA, the CDR3 is TGCGCCAGCAGCTCGCCGGGACAGGCCAATGAGCAGTTCTTC.

The rearrangement joins TRBV28 to TRBJ2-7, with D tentatively TRBD1 (7 bases). Germline loops: CDR1 MDHEN, CDR2 SYDVKM. Deletions cut 3 bases from V and 8 bases from J, with 17 bases between. The CDR3 has 14 amino acids. CDR3 region: CASSFGQGEAQQYF. CDR3 in DNA: TGTGCCAGCAGTTTCGGGCAGGGGGAGGCTCAGCAGTACTTC.

This clone turned up a few times. CDR3 DNA sequence: TGTGCCAGCAGCTTATCCGACAAGTTCTCCTACGAGCAGTACTTC. Its translation is CASSLSDKFSYEQYF. The rearrangement joins TRBV11-1 to TRBJ2-7; D remains ambiguous. This CDR3 has 15 residues. Germline CDR1 reads SGHAT; CDR2 reads FQDESV (reference sequence). Trimming took 2 bases from V and 0 from J, leaving 11 bases between them.

This clone was detected once. The DNA is omitted, as the CDR3 cannot be located on it reliably, and the CDR3 follows TCRdb's listing. This sequence joins TRBV28 and TRBJ1-1. Germline assignment: CDR1 MDHEN and CDR2 SYDVKM. Counting both end residues, the CDR3 totals 11 amino acids. CDR3 residues: CASSSSGEAFF.

This chain links TRBV29-1 with TRBJ2-1, with TRBD2 identical over 10 bases. Germline V gene data show CDR1 as SQVTM and CDR2 as ANQGSEA. The CDR3 loop spans 14 amino acids. The V gene end was trimmed by 5 bases and the J gene end by 7 bases; junction bases not matched to a gene: 8. CDR3 residues: CSVLAGEGRNEQFF. DNA of the CDR3: TGCAGCGTTCTAGCGGGAGAAGGTCGGAATGAGCAGTTCTTC.

The chain is built from TRBV6-5 and TRBJ1-2; D might be TRBD1 (6 bases). V dropped 6 bases and J dropped 8 bases, with 10 bases sitting between them. Germline loops: CDR1 MNHEY, CDR2 SVGAGI. The CDR3 totals 11 residues. The chain's CDR3 is CASRNTGGYTF. DNA of the CDR3: TGTGCCAGCAGAAACACAGGGGGCTACACCTTC.

The V call is TRBV6-1, the J call TRBJ2-1; 12 bases map to TRBD1. V gave up 7 bases and J gave up 9 bases; unmatched junction bases: 7. The V gene's germline CDR1 is MNHNS and CDR2 SASEGT. There are 14 residues in the CDR3. For the CDR3, the DNA is TGTGCCAGCAAACCGGGACAGGGGGCAGTTGAGCAGTTCTTC. Translation gives CASKPGQGAVEQFF.

This rearrangement joins TRBV4-1 to TRBJ2-7; 12 bases are shared with TRBD2. The CDR3 consists of 15 residues. V trimming: 4 bases; J trimming: 6 bases; junction bases outside the gene matches: 7. Germline CDR1 reads MGHRA; CDR2 reads YSYEKL. The CDR3 loop is CASSRLMTSGGEQYF. CDR3 nucleotides: TGCGCCAGCAGCCGCTTAATGACTAGCGGGGGCGAGCAGTACTTC.

V usage is TRBV2 and J usage is TRBJ2-1; D is undetermined. The V end was cut by 3 bases, the J end by 3 bases, with 3 bases between. The V gene's germline CDR1 is SNHLY and CDR2 FYNNEI. The CDR3 is 12 residues long. The CDR3 nucleotides read TGTGCCAGCAGTGACGGCTACAATGAGCAGTTCTTC. Residues: CASSDGYNEQFF.

This sequence joins TRBV12-2 and TRBJ2-1; the D call in the table, TRBD2, was not verified against the DNA. TRBV12-2 is a listed pseudogene. This CDR3 has 17 residues. DNA of the CDR3: TGTGCAAGTCGCTTAGCTTGTCTAGCGGGGCATCCCAATGAGCAGTTCTTC. Translated, it gives CASRLACLAGHPNEQFF.

The rearrangement joins TRBV7-9 to TRBJ2-1, with 12 nucleotides matching TRBD2. Germline V gives CDR1 SEHNR, CDR2 FQNEAQ (reference sequence). With 1 base clipped from V and 5 bases from J, the junction kept 12 bases outside the gene matches. This CDR3 spans 19 amino acids. CDR3 loop: CASSLVRRLAGGPDNEQFF. In DNA, the CDR3 is TGTGCCAGCAGCTTAGTTCGACGTCTAGCGGGAGGGCCAGACAATGAGCAGTTCTTC.

The V gene is TRBV25-1, the J gene TRBJ1-5; tentative D call: TRBD1 (5 bases). V lost 1 base to trimming and J lost 2 bases, with 12 bases between them. CDR1 MGHDK and CDR2 SYGVNS come from the germline V gene. This CDR3 is 16 amino acids long. The CDR3 DNA reads as TGTGCCAGCAGTGAATTCGGAGGGGCCGGCAATCAGCCCCAGCATTTT. Translated, it gives CASSEFGGAGNQPQHF.

This rearrangement joins TRBV19 to TRBJ2-1; 9 bases line up with TRBD2. V shed 3 bases, J shed 9 bases, and the junction held 9 bases outside the gene matches. Germline V gives CDR1 LNHDA, CDR2 SQIVND (reference sequence). The CDR3 spans 15 residues. The CDR3 reads CASSISWREGAEQFF. The CDR3 DNA reads as TGTGCCAGTAGTATTAGCTGGCGGGAGGGGGCTGAGCAGTTCTTC.

The V and J genes are TRBV12-5 and TRBJ1-2, with 8 bases matching TRBD1. Looked up from germline, CDR1 is LGHNT and CDR2 is FRNRAP. This CDR3 spans 13 amino acids. The ends lost 0 bases at V and 8 bases at J; junction bases unmatched: 2. Written as DNA, the CDR3 is TGTGCTAGTGGTTTGGTACAGGGGGGAGGCTACACCTTC. Translated: CASGLVQGGGYTF.

The chain couples TRBV28 to TRBJ2-5, with 9 bases identical to TRBD2. Germline assignment: CDR1 MDHEN and CDR2 SYDVKM. The J segment lost 4 bases and the V segment lost 3 bases, leaving 6 bases of the junction unmatched. The CDR3 sequence is 15 residues long. CDR3 residues: CASSLGGGRAETQYF. The CDR3 coding sequence is TGTGCCAGCAGTTTGGGAGGCGGGAGGGCAGAGACCCAGTACTTC.

This sequence joins TRBV11-2 and TRBJ2-1; weak D call: TRBD2 (5 bases). The germline gives CDR1 SGHAT, CDR2 FQNNGV. Trimming stripped 5 bases from V and 8 bases from J, with 19 bases between. The CDR3 runs 15 residues. As DNA, the CDR3 is TGTGCCAGCAGCCCCGGGGTACTAGGTGCGGATGAGCAGTTCTTC. Amino acid sequence: CASSPGVLGADEQFF.

The V call is TRBV13, the J call TRBJ2-7, with TRBD1 matching over 10 bases. The V gene's germline CDR1 is PRHDT and CDR2 FYEKMQ (reference sequence). This CDR3 contains 15 residues. Unmatched junction bases numbered 4, after V lost 0 bases and J lost 5 bases. The CDR3 DNA reads TGTGCCAGCAGCTTAGGAGACAGGGGGCCCCACGAGCAGTACTTC. The encoded protein is CASSLGDRGPHEQYF.

This clone was detected a few times. The chain joins TRBV10-2 to TRBJ2-1, with 10 bases matching TRBD1. The length of the CDR3 is 14 residues. Germline CDR1 is WSHSY and CDR2 is SAAADI. V trimming: 7 bases; J trimming: 9 bases; junction bases outside the gene matches: 9. The DNA for the CDR3 is TGCGCCAGCACCTCCGGGACAGGGGAGCCTGAGCAGTTCTTC. This gives the protein CASTSGTGEPEQFF.

Only a few counts were recorded for this clone. This CDR3 reads CASSAPSGKPYNEQFF. CDR3 bases: TGTGCCAGCAGCGCCCCAAGCGGGAAACCCTACAATGAGCAGTTCTTC. The genes are TRBV9 and TRBJ2-1, with 7 positions matching TRBD2. Germline CDR1 is SGDLS and CDR2 is YYNGEE. The CDR3 spans 16 residues. With 3 bases clipped from V and 2 bases from J, the junction kept 8 bases outside the gene matches.

The chain uses TRBV7-9 and TRBJ2-3, with D unclear. CDR1 and CDR2 (germline): SEHNR, FQNEAQ (reference sequence). Trimming cost V 1 base and J 6 bases, with 8 bases left between them. CDR3 length equals 13 residues. CDR3 in DNA: TGTGCCAGCAGCTTAGTTCCGAGGGATACGCAGTATTTT. Translation: CASSLVPRDTQYF. The full variable domain, in which reference TRBV7-9 and TRBJ2-3 provide the parts outside the CDR3, is DTGVSQNPRHKITKRGQNVTFRCDPISEHNRLYWYRQTLGQGPEFLTYFQNEAQLEKSRLLSDRFSAERPKGSFSTLEIQRTEQGDSAMYLCASSLVPRDTQYFGPGTRLTVL.

The chain has TRBV9 and TRBJ1-3; D not certain. Per germline, CDR1 SGDLS and CDR2 YYNGEE. Trimming took 3 bases from V and 1 from J, leaving 5 bases between them. The CDR3 is 13 residues long. In DNA form, the CDR3 reads TGTGCCAGCAGCGAAACTTCTGGAAACACCATATATTTT. Translated: CASSETSGNTIYF.

V usage is TRBV2 and J usage is TRBJ2-1, with TRBD2 identical over 12 bases. The V gene's germline CDR1 is SNHLY and CDR2 FYNNEI. The junction had 11 bases not matched to a gene; V was cut back by 10 bases and J by 10 bases. There are 14 residues in the CDR3. In nucleotides, the CDR3 is TGTGCCATCCCGGTCCTAGCGGGAGGGAACGAGCAGTTCTTC. Translation: CAIPVLAGGNEQFF.

This clone was detected a few times. This chain connects TRBV2 to TRBJ1-4, with unresolved D. This CDR3 has 13 amino acids. Germline lookup yields CDR1 SNHLY and CDR2 FYNNEI. V was cut by 8 bases and J by 4 bases, with 11 bases left in between. The CDR3 reads CASFTGFNEKLFF. CDR3 bases: TGTGCCAGCTTTACGGGATTTAATGAAAAACTGTTTTTT.

This chain links TRBV27 with TRBJ2-3, with TRBD1 as a possible D gene (6 bases). Trimming removed 8 bases at V and 1 base at J, with 13 bases between. Germline CDR1 and CDR2: MNHEY and SMNVEV (reference sequence). CDR3 length: 14 residues. Here the CDR3 reads CASHPRQGTDTQYF. The CDR3 DNA sequence: TGTGCCAGCCATCCGAGACAGGGCACAGATACGCAGTATTTT.

This clone appeared a few times. Other DNA sequences in this specimen translate into the identical CDR3. In DNA form, the CDR3 reads TGTGCCAGCAGTGTGACATCCACCTCTGGAAACACCATATATTTT. Its protein product is CASSVTSTSGNTIYF. The chain recombines TRBV2 with TRBJ1-3; D is uncertain. This CDR3 comprises 15 residues. Trimming pared 4 bases from V and 0 bases from J, leaving 10 bases between. The germline CDR1 and CDR2 sequences are SNHLY and FYNNEI.

The table lists this clone with a count of one. The gene calls are TRBV5-1 and TRBJ2-2; 11 nucleotides match TRBD2. Losses at the gene ends were 1 base for V and 4 bases for J; bases not matched to a gene: 9. Germline CDR1 SGHRS, CDR2 YFSETQ. This CDR3 contains 18 residues. This CDR3 reads CASSLMTSGTGGTGELFF. CDR3 DNA: TGCGCCAGCAGCTTGATGACTAGCGGGACCGGGGGCACCGGGGAGCTGTTTTTT. Full variable domain (remainder filled in from reference TRBV5-1 and TRBJ2-2): KAGVTQTPRYLIKTRGQQVTLSCSPISGHRSVSWYQQTPGQGLQFLFEYFSETQRNKGNFPGRFSGRQFSNSRSEMNVSTLELGDSALYLCASSLMTSGTGGTGELFFGEGSRLTVL.

The V gene is TRBV6-5, the J gene TRBJ2-7, with D possibly being TRBD1 (6 bases). V shed 7 bases and J shed 1 base, with 11 bases lying between them. This CDR3 comprises 13 residues. Per germline, CDR1 MNHEY and CDR2 SVGAGI. CDR3 nucleotide sequence: TGTGCCAGCACCCCAGGACAGTCCTACGAGCAGTACTTC. It translates to CASTPGQSYEQYF.

The rearrangement links TRBV6-4 to TRBJ1-6; the D is unclear. The CDR3 extends over 15 amino acids. V gave up 3 bases and J gave up 7 bases, with 13 bases separating them. Germline assignment: CDR1 MRHNA and CDR2 SNTAGT. The CDR3 here is CASSDSFAGNSPLHF. In nucleotides, the CDR3 is TGTGCCAGCAGTGATTCCTTTGCGGGGAATTCACCCCTCCACTTT.